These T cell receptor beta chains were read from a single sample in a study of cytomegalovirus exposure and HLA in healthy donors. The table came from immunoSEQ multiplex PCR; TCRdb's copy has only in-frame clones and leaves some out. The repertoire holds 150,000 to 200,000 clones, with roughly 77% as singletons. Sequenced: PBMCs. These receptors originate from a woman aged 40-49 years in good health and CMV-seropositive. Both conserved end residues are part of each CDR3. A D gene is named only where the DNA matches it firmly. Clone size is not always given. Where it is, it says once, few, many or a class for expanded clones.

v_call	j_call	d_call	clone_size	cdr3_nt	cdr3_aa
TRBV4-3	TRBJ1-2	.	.	TGCGCCAGCAGCCAAGATCGGGGGGCGGATGGCTACCCCTTC	CASSQDRGADGYPF
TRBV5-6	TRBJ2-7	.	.	TGTGCCAGCAGCTTGGCCGCCGGTAGCTCCTACGAGCAGTACTTC	CASSLAAGSSYEQYF
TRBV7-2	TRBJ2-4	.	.	TGTGCCAGCTCTGCACTGGCACAGAACACCATTCAGTACTTC	CASSALAQNTIQYF
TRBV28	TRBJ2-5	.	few	TGTGCCAGCAGTTGGACAATTCAAGAGACCCAGTACTTC	CASSWTIQETQYF
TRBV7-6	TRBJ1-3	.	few	TGTGCCAGCAGCTTAGCTCTGACAGGATCTGGAAACACCATATATTTT	CASSLALTGSGNTIYF
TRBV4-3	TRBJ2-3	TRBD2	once	TGCGCCAGCAGCCAAGATAGGTCTAGCGGGGGGGCGGGCACAGATACGCAGTATTTT	CASSQDRSSGGAGTDTQYF
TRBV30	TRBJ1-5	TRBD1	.	TGTGCCTGGGGGAAGGGACAGGGGCTAAGCCAGCCCCAGCATTTT	CAWGKGQGLSQPQHF
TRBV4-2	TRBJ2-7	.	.	TGTGCCAGCAGCCAAGAGCACAGTTCCTACGAGCAGTACTTC	CASSQEHSSYEQYF
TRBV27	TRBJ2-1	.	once	TGTGCCAGCAGTTTATTTCGGAGGGGAAACTACAATGAGCAGTTCTTC	CASSLFRRGNYNEQFF
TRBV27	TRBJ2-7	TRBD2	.	TGTGCCAGCAGTAATCTAGCGGGCTCCTACGAGCAGTACTTC	CASSNLAGSYEQYF
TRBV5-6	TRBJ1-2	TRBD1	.	TGTGCCAGCAGCCCAGGACAGGGAAGGTTCGGCTACACCTTC	CASSPGQGRFGYTF
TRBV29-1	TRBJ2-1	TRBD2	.	TGCAGCGGGGGGGGGTCACTCAATGAGCAGTTCTTC	CSGGGSLNEQFF
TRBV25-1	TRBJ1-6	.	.	TGTGCCAGCAGTGAAAGGAGCTCCTATAATTCACCCCTCCACTTT	CASSERSSYNSPLHF
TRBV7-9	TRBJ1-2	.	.	TGTGCCAGCAGCCCCGGGGAGAGGGTCTATGGCTACACCTTC	CASSPGERVYGYTF
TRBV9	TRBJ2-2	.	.	TGTGCCAGCAGCGAACTAGTGCACACCGGGGAGCTGTTTTTT	CASSELVHTGELFF
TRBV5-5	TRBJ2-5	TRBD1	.	TGTGCCAGCAGCACTACAGGGGGGCGAGAGACCCAGTACTTC	CASSTTGGRETQYF
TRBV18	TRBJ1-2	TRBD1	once	TGTGCCAGCTCACCACCGAAAGGGGACAGGGTTAGAGATGGCTACACCTTC	CASSPPKGDRVRDGYTF
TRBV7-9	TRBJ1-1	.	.	TGTTCCAGCAGCCCTAAGAGCACTGAAGCTTTCTTT	CSSSPKSTEAFF
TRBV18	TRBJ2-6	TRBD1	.	TGTGCCAGCTCACCACTGGCGGACAGGGCTGGGGCCAACGTCCTGACTTTC	CASSPLADRAGANVLTF
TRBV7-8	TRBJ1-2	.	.	TGTGCCAGCAGCCCTAGTCGGGGATCTAACTATGGCTACACCTTC	CASSPSRGSNYGYTF
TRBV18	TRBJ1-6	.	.	TGTGCCAGCTCACCGGGGGGGTCAGACTCACCCCTCCACTTT	CASSPGGSDSPLHF
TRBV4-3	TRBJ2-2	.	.	TGCGCCAGCAGCCCCCCGGGTCGGCACACCGGGGAGCTGTTTTTT	CASSPPGRHTGELFF
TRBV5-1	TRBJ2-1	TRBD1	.	TGCGCCAGCAGCTCGGGACAGGGGTCCTACAATGAGCAGTTCTTC	CASSSGQGSYNEQFF
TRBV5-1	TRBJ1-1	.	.	TGCGCCAGCAGCTTGTCCGGGATTTCCATCTCGTCTGTGGCTTTCTTT	CASSLSGISISSVAFF
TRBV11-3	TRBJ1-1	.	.	TGTGCCAGCAGCTTATCATCCGGGAGTGAAGCTTTCTTT	CASSLSSGSEAFF
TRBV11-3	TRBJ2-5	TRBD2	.	TGTGCCAGCAGTCTCGGGACTAGCGGGAGGCAAGAGACCCAGTACTTC	CASSLGTSGRQETQYF
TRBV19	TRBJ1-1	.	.	TGTGCCAGTAGTATTCGGGTAACGAACACTGAAGCTTTCTTT	CASSIRVTNTEAFF
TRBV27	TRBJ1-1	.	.	TGTGCCAGCAGTTTCCTCCAGGGGTATGAAGCTTTCTTT	CASSFLQGYEAFF
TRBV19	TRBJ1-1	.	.	TGTGCCAGTAGTATCCCAGGGTCCGACACTGAAGCTTTCTTT	CASSIPGSDTEAFF
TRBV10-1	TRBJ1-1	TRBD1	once	TGCGCCAGCAGTGAGTCGGACAGGGGATACAGCACTGAAGCTTTCTTT	CASSESDRGYSTEAFF
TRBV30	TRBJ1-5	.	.	TGTGCCTGGACCGCCCAGGGCAATCAGCCCCAGCATTTT	CAWTAQGNQPQHF
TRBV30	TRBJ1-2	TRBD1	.	TGTGCCTGGAGTGGGACAGGGTGGGGCTACACCTTC	CAWSGTGWGYTF
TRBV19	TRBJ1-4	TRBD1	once	TGTGCCAGTAGTTACAGGGGGCTCAGTGAAAAACTGTTTTTT	CASSYRGLSEKLFF
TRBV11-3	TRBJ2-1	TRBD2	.	TGTGCCAGCAGCTCCGGGGGTACTAGCGGGAGAGGTGAGCAGTTCTTC	CASSSGGTSGRGEQFF
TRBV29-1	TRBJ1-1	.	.	TGCAGCGTTTATCTGTACACTGAAGCTTTCTTT	CSVYLYTEAFF
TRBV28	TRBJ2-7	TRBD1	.	TGTGCCAGCACCCTCTGGGGGACAGCCTCCTACGAGCAGTACTTC	CASTLWGTASYEQYF
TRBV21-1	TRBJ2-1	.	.	TGTGCCAGCAGCAAAGGAGGGCCGGGAGGCTATGAGCAGTTCTTC	CASSKGGPGGYEQFF
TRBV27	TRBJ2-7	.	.	TGTGCCAGCAGTTTAGGTTCGGGTGTGAGCTCCTACGAGCAGTACTTC	CASSLGSGVSSYEQYF
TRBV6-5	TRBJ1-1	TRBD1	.	TGTGCCAGCAGTTACCTTACAGGGGTAGGCACTGAAGCTTTCTTT	CASSYLTGVGTEAFF
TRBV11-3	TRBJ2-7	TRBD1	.	TGTGCCAGCAGTCAAGAAAGGACAGGGGGTATCAACGAGCAGTACTTC	CASSQERTGGINEQYF
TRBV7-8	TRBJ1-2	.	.	TGTGCCAGCAGTCAAGTAACAGGGAATGGCTACACCTTC	CASSQVTGNGYTF
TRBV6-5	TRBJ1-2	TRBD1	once	TGTGCCAGCAGTTACCTCCGACAGGGGTCGGGTGGCTACACCTTC	CASSYLRQGSGGYTF
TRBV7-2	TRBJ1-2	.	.	TGTGCCAGCAGCTTAGTGGTGGGCCTAAACTATGGCTACACCTTC	CASSLVVGLNYGYTF
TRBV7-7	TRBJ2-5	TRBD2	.	TGTGCCAGCAGCAAAGGACTAGCGGGCACCGAGACCCAGTACTTC	CASSKGLAGTETQYF
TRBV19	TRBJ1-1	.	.	TGTGCCAGTAGTATAGAGGGGGGGCGCACTGAAGCTTTCTTT	CASSIEGGRTEAFF
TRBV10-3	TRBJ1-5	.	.	TGTGCCATCAGCAAAAAAGGGGATCAGCCCCAGCATTTT	CAISKKGDQPQHF
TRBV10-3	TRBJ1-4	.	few	TGTGCCATCAGTGAGTCTCAGGGGGAAAAACTGTTTTTT	CAISESQGEKLFF
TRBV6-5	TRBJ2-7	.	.	TGTGCCAGCAGACAACCAGGTACCTACGAGCAGTACTTC	CASRQPGTYEQYF
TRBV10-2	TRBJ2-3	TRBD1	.	TGCGCCAGCAGTGAGGGACAGGGGGCTGTAGATACGCAGTATTTT	CASSEGQGAVDTQYF
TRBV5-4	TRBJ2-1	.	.	TGTGCCAGCAGCTTACCGGCGGCCTCCTACAATGAGCAGTTCTTC	CASSLPAASYNEQFF
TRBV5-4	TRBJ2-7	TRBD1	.	TGTGCCAGCAGCTTAGGTCGTGGGGACAGGGGTTACGAGCAGTACTTC	CASSLGRGDRGYEQYF
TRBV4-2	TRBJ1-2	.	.	TGTGCCAGCAGCCAAGACTCCGGGACAACTGATGGCTACACCTTC	CASSQDSGTTDGYTF
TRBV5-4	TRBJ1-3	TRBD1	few	TGTGCCAGCCATTCCGACAGGGGGAACACCATATATTTT	CASHSDRGNTIYF